These 21 T cell receptor beta chains came from one sample sequenced in a study of T cells in Graves' hyperthyroidism and ophthalmopathy. Amplification of TCR beta CDR3 regions was performed using RNA transcripts as template. The HTBI primer set drove a first-round RT-PCR of the TCR CDR3. One entry per CDR3 protein, called by TCRdb with MiXCR from the multiplex PCR reads. The table shows under 400,000 distinct CDR3 sequences, with roughly 21% occurring only once. Input material: blood. The receptors were gathered from a woman aged 45-60 years with Graves' hyperthyroidism.

Ten or more counts support this clonotype. The chain combines TRBV28 with TRBJ2-6, with 7 bases identical to TRBD1. CDR3 length equals 16 residues. Per germline, CDR1 MDHEN and CDR2 SYDVKM. Trimming took 6 bases from V and 0 from J; bases not matched to a gene: 5. CDR3: CASRMTGSSGANVLTF. In nucleotides, the CDR3 is TGTGCCAGCAGAATGACAGGGTCCTCTGGGGCCAACGTCCTGACTTTC.

This clonotype occurred many times. The CDR3 sequence: CASSLRAGAYEQYF. The CDR3 nucleotides are TGTGCCAGCAGCCTCAGAGCGGGGGCCTACGAGCAGTACTTC. This chain connects TRBV11-2 to TRBJ2-7; TRBD2 matches 8 bases. This CDR3 has 14 amino acids. The trim removed 5 bases at V and 2 bases at J, leaving 5 bases unmatched. Germline V gene sequence: CDR1 SGHAT, CDR2 FQNNGV.

This clonotype was detected many times. This chain links TRBV5-1 with TRBJ2-1, with 8 bases matching TRBD1. The CDR3 is made up of 14 amino acids. Germline CDR1 reads SGHRS; CDR2 reads YFSETQ. V lost 4 bases, J lost 9 bases, and 9 bases stayed unmatched. The CDR3 reads CASSNGRGRPEQFF. DNA for the CDR3: TGCGCCAGCAGCAATGGCAGGGGGCGTCCTGAGCAGTTCTTC.

This clonotype was seen repeatedly, ten times or more. The V and J genes are TRBV3-1 and TRBJ2-5; D is unclear. CDR3 length equals 15 residues. The germline CDR1 and CDR2 sequences are LGHDT and YNNKEL (reference sequence). V lost 6 bases, J lost 1 base, and 15 bases lay in between. CDR3 bases: TGTGCCAGCAGTCTAGAACCGGGTCCCCAAGAGACCCAGTACTTC. Its translation is CASSLEPGPQETQYF.

This clonotype has a count of ten or more. The V and J genes are TRBV3-1 and TRBJ2-4; D remains unclear. The CDR3 sequence is 12 residues long. The V gene lost 0 bases and the J gene lost 7 bases, with 4 bases spanning the gap. Germline V gene sequence: CDR1 LGHDT, CDR2 YNNKEL (reference sequence). This CDR3 reads CASSQERNIQYF. The DNA of the CDR3 is TGTGCCAGCAGCCAAGAGCGGAACATTCAGTACTTC. Full variable domain (outside the CDR3, taken from reference TRBV3-1 and TRBJ2-4): DTAVSQTPKYLVTQMGNDKSIKCEQNLGHDTMYWYKQDSKKFLKIMFSYNNKELIINETVPNRFSPKSPDKAHLNLHINSLELGDSAVYFCASSQERNIQYFGAGTRLSVL.

Ten or more counts support this clonotype. The chain is built from TRBV27 and TRBJ2-1, with a possible D match to TRBD1 (6 bases). CDR3 length: 14 amino acids. Germline V gene data show CDR1 as MNHEY and CDR2 as SMNVEV (reference sequence). The V gene lost 3 bases and the J gene lost 5 bases, with 11 bases spanning the gap. The CDR3 coding sequence is TGTGCCAGCAGTTTCCAGGGGAAAAACAATGAGCAGTTCTTC. It is translated as CASSFQGKNNEQFF.

This clonotype was seen only a few times. V is TRBV28 and J is TRBJ1-2, with D possibly TRBD1 on 5 matching bases. Germline CDR1 MDHEN, CDR2 SYDVKM. Trimming shortened V by 8 bases and J by 3 bases, and 13 bases separated the two germline ends. CDR3 size: 13 residues. This CDR3 is CASALAGYYGYTF. CDR3 DNA sequence: TGTGCCAGCGCCTTGGCAGGGTACTATGGCTACACCTTC.

This clonotype was seen ten or more times. The chain couples TRBV6-1 to TRBJ2-7; D gene uncertain. With 8 bases removed from V and 2 bases from J, the gap between germline ends came to 7 bases. The CDR3 extends over 11 amino acids. Germline V gene data show CDR1 as MNHNS and CDR2 as SASEGT. Here the CDR3 reads CASLSAYEQYF. Written as DNA, the CDR3 is TGTGCCAGCCTGTCGGCCTACGAGCAGTACTTC.

This chain links TRBV6-5 with TRBJ2-4, with TRBD1 matching 7 bases. The CDR3 consists of 16 residues. The V and J ends lost 0 bases and 0 bases, in that order; junction bases with no gene match: 2. Germline V gives CDR1 MNHEY, CDR2 SVGAGI. The CDR3 DNA follows: TGTGCCAGCAGTTACTCGGGACAGATAGCCAAAAACATTCAGTACTTC. Amino acid sequence: CASSYSGQIAKNIQYF.

The chain uses TRBV11-2 and TRBJ2-7; TRBD2 matches at 9 bases. The CDR3 loop spans 14 amino acids. V dropped 2 bases and J dropped 2; count of bases not matched to a gene: 1. Germline V gives CDR1 SGHAT, CDR2 FQNNGV. CDR3 region: CASSLRGGAYEQYF. CDR3 sequence (DNA): TGTGCCAGCAGCTTACGCGGGGGGGCCTACGAGCAGTACTTC. Filled out from reference TRBV11-2 and TRBJ2-7, the complete variable domain reads EAGVAQSPRYKIIEKRQSVAFWCNPISGHATLYWYQQILGQGPKLLIQFQNNGVVDDSQLPKDRFSAERLKGVDSTLKIQPAKLEDSAVYLCASSLRGGAYEQYFGPGTRLTVT.

This clonotype showed up just a few times. The J gene is TRBJ2-1, the V gene TRBV6-5, with 11 nucleotides matching TRBD2. V was pared by 2 bases and J by 2 bases, with 8 bases of the junction left unmatched. The CDR3 sequence is 18 residues long. Germline assignment: CDR1 MNHEY and CDR2 SVGAGI. The CDR3 nucleotides are TGTGCCAGCAGTTACAGAATTAGCGGGAGGGCCGCCTACAATGAGCAGTTCTTC. Translating gives CASSYRISGRAAYNEQFF.

The chain couples TRBV28 to TRBJ1-2, with 9 positions matching TRBD1. The CDR3 has 16 residues. V lost 5 bases to trimming and J lost 5 bases; unmatched junction nucleotides: 12. Germline CDR1 is MDHEN and CDR2 is SYDVKM. CDR3 residues: CASSQVPGQGLYGYTF. The DNA for the CDR3 is TGTGCCAGCAGTCAAGTCCCGGGACAGGGCCTTTATGGCTACACCTTC.

This clonotype was detected only a few times. The chain recombines TRBV12-3 or TRBV12-4 with TRBJ2-4, with D hard to call. The CDR3 totals 13 residues. Trimming shortened V by 6 bases and J by 0 bases, and 6 bases separated the two germline ends. The CDR3, as DNA: TGTGCCAGCAGGGCGATAGCCAAAAACATTCAGTACTTC. It is translated as CASRAIAKNIQYF.

The rearrangement links TRBV9 to TRBJ1-3, with D perhaps TRBD1 (5 bases). V was shortened by 3 bases and J by 3 bases, with 13 bases between the two germline ends. The CDR3 runs 15 residues. Per germline, CDR1 SGDLS and CDR2 YYNGEE. The CDR3 loop reads CASSDRPGFGNTIYF. In DNA, the CDR3 is TGTGCCAGCAGCGACCGCCCAGGGTTTGGAAACACCATATATTTT.

This clonotype was observed at least ten times. This sequence joins TRBV30 and TRBJ2-3; D may be TRBD2 (6 bases). This CDR3 region has 15 residues. V lost 2 bases and J lost 3, with 15 bases in between. CDR1 is GTSNPN, CDR2 SVGIG, per germline (reference sequence). CDR3 bases: TGTGCCTGGAGTAAACTAGCAAGCTCTACAGATACGCAGTATTTT. This sequence encodes CAWSKLASSTDTQYF.

There are many counts of this clonotype. The chain employs TRBV3-1 and TRBJ2-3; D call uncertain. Germline CDR1 LGHDT, CDR2 YNNKEL (reference sequence). Trimming stripped 3 bases from V and 4 bases from J, with 11 bases between. The CDR3 covers 14 residues. In nucleotides, the CDR3 is TGTGCCAGCAGCCATATGTTAAGGCCAGATACGCAGTATTTT. Amino acids: CASSHMLRPDTQYF.

Concerning this clonotype itself: A much larger clone lies one base from this, so it may be a read error. V and J are TRBV3-1 and TRBJ1-1; D gene uncertain. Germline V CDR1 and CDR2: LGHDT, YNNKEL (reference sequence). The CDR3 contains 13 residues. The CDR3 region has the DNA TGTGCCACCAGCCCGACCCTCCAGACTGAAGCTTTCTTT. Translated: CATSPTLQTEAFF.

The rearrangement links TRBV20-1 to TRBJ2-5, with TRBD2 identical over 10 bases. Trimming cost V 0 bases and J 5 bases; bases outside gene matches: 6. Per the germline V gene, CDR1 is DFQATT and CDR2 is SNEGSKA (reference sequence). The CDR3 runs 15 residues. CDR3 nucleotide sequence: TGCAGTGCTAGAGAGTTAGCGGGGGGTCGGGAGACCCAGTACTTC. It encodes CSARELAGGRETQYF.

This clonotype was observed a handful of times. The chain employs TRBV25-1 and TRBJ2-3, with TRBD2 matching over 12 bases. V lost 5 bases to trimming and J lost 1 base; unmatched junction nucleotides: 7. The CDR3 has 17 residues. Germline values: CDR1 MGHDK, CDR2 SYGVNS. CDR3 nucleotides: TGTGCCAGCAGTCGGACTAGCGGGGAGGACGGCACAGATACGCAGTATTTT. This translates into CASSRTSGEDGTDTQYF. Drawing the rest from reference TRBV25-1 and TRBJ2-3, the complete variable domain is EADIYQTPRYLVIGTGKKITLECSQTMGHDKMYWYQQDPGMELHLIHYSYGVNSTEKGDLSSESTVSRIRTEHFPLTLESARPSHTSQYLCASSRTSGEDGTDTQYFGPGTRLTVL.

This clonotype has just a few counts. V is TRBV6-9 and J is TRBJ1-6; no clear D. This CDR3 spans 14 amino acids. Looked up from germline, CDR1 is MNHGY and CDR2 is SVAAGI. Trimming took 3 bases from V and 7 from J, leaving 10 bases between them. The CDR3 DNA reads TGTGCCAGCAGTTACCTCCAAATAAATTCACCCCTCCACTTT. This codes for CASSYLQINSPLHF.

This clonotype was observed a handful of times. V is TRBV12-3 or TRBV12-4 and J is TRBJ2-2; D uncertain. This CDR3 has 12 amino acids. Deletions cut 9 bases from V and 5 bases from J, with 10 bases between. The CDR3 loop reads CASFSATGELFF. For the CDR3, the DNA is TGTGCCAGTTTTTCAGCGACCGGGGAGCTGTTTTTT.